A single sample is the source of the 26 T cell receptor beta chains below, sequenced in a study of technical replicates of blood from a handful of donors. The table came from immunoSEQ multiplex PCR; TCRdb's copy has only in-frame clones and leaves some out. Of 53,000 or so clones listed, 93% are singletons. Material for sequencing was PBMCs. These receptors came from a human donor in good health. Some clones in this sample may be carry-over from other donors' samples.

The J gene is TRBJ1-5, the V gene TRBV9; 9 nucleotides agree with TRBD1. The germline gives CDR1 SGDLS, CDR2 YYNGEE. The CDR3 has 14 amino acids. V shed 3 bases, J shed 7 bases, and the junction held 5 bases outside the gene matches. The CDR3 coding sequence is TGTGCCAGCAGCGCACAGGGGGCTGTACAGCCCCAGCATTTT. It encodes CASSAQGAVQPQHF.

This clone came up once. This chain joins TRBV19 and TRBJ2-5, with 7 bases lining up with TRBD2. The trim removed 3 bases at V and 3 bases at J, leaving 16 bases unmatched. In germline, CDR1 is LNHDA, CDR2 SQIVND (reference sequence). The CDR3 is 18 amino acids. CDR3 residues: CASSIVASGNVIKETQYF. In nucleotides, the CDR3 is TGTGCCAGTAGTATCGTGGCTAGCGGCAATGTTATTAAAGAGACCCAGTACTTC.

The chain joins TRBV7-2 to TRBJ1-4, with a weak D call TRBD1 (5 bases). The CDR3 is made up of 14 amino acids. From germline, CDR1 is SGHTA and CDR2 FQGNSA. The germline V and J ends were trimmed by 1 base and 3 bases, with 6 bases remaining between them. Written as DNA, the CDR3 is TGTGCCAGCAGCTTAGAACAGGCTAATGAAAAACTGTTTTTT. It translates to CASSLEQANEKLFF. Filled out from reference TRBV7-2 and TRBJ1-4, the complete variable domain reads GAGVSQSPSNKVTEKGKDVELRCDPISGHTALYWYRQSLGQGLEFLIYFQGNSAPDKSGLPSDRFSAERTGGSVSTLTIQRTQQEDSAVYLCASSLEQANEKLFFGSGTQLSVL.

The chain joins TRBV7-9 to TRBJ2-5, with TRBD2 identical over 10 bases. Trimming removed 5 bases from V and 4 bases from J; junction bases left unmatched: 10. CDR1 is SEHNR, CDR2 FQNEAQ, per germline (reference sequence). The CDR3 runs to 16 residues. The CDR3 loop is CASSRPSSGRGETQYF. DNA of the CDR3: TGTGCCAGCAGCCGTCCCTCTAGCGGGAGAGGAGAGACCCAGTACTTC.

V and J are TRBV6-6 and TRBJ2-7; 10 positions agree with TRBD1. The CDR3 contains 14 residues. Germline loops: CDR1 MNHNY, CDR2 SVGAGI (reference sequence). V lost 6 bases, J lost 7 bases, and 9 bases stayed unmatched. The CDR3 sequence is CASRAGTGVREQYF. DNA for the CDR3: TGTGCCAGCAGGGCCGGGACAGGGGTTAGAGAGCAGTACTTC.

The genes are TRBV4-3 and TRBJ2-3; possibly TRBD1 for D (5 bases). This CDR3 is built from 14 residues. Germline CDR1 LGHNA, CDR2 YSLEER. The V and J ends lost 1 base and 5 bases respectively, with 10 bases between them. Here the CDR3 reads CASSQAGQKDTQYF. DNA for the CDR3: TGCGCCAGCAGCCAAGCAGGGCAGAAAGATACGCAGTATTTT.

The chain recombines TRBV18 with TRBJ2-2; D unclear. The CDR3 loop spans 16 amino acids. Trimming stripped 4 bases from V and 1 base from J, with 13 bases between. The germline V gene encodes CDR1 KGHSH and CDR2 LQKENI. The CDR3 loop is CASSLGLPQNTGELFF. The CDR3 nucleotides are TGTGCCAGCTCACTTGGGCTCCCTCAGAACACCGGGGAGCTGTTTTTT. The variable domain in full, completed from reference TRBV18 and TRBJ2-2, reads NAGVMQNPRHLVRRRGQEARLRCSPMKGHSHVYWYRQLPEEGLKFMVYLQKENIIDESGMPKERFSAEFPKEGPSILRIQQVVRGDSAAYFCASSLGLPQNTGELFFGEGSRLTVL.

The chain joins TRBV28 to TRBJ2-7; 9 bases map to TRBD1. J gave up 3 bases and V 10 bases, and 10 bases lay outside the gene matches. CDR1 is MDHEN and CDR2 is SYDVKM in the germline V gene. The CDR3 runs 14 residues. The CDR3 DNA is TGTGCCACAGGGGAAGGACAGGGGAACTACGAGCAGTACTTC. It encodes CATGEGQGNYEQYF.

The chain has TRBV7-9 and TRBJ2-5; 7 bases map to TRBD1. The CDR3 runs to 15 residues. Germline V gene data show CDR1 as SEHNR and CDR2 as FQNEAQ (reference sequence). J lost 0 bases, V lost 7 bases, and 8 bases had no gene match. The CDR3 coding sequence is TGTGCCAGCACCCTAGGGGGCCTAAACCAAGAGACCCAGTACTTC. This gives the protein CASTLGGLNQETQYF.

The chain uses TRBV6-1 and TRBJ1-5; maybe TRBD1 (6 bases). The germline V gene encodes CDR1 MNHNS and CDR2 SASEGT. The CDR3 is 14 residues long. Trimming stripped 1 base from V and 4 bases from J, with 8 bases between. This chain's CDR3 is CASSEVRGNQPQHF. The CDR3 coding sequence is TGTGCCAGCAGTGAAGTGAGGGGGAATCAGCCCCAGCATTTT.

Many counts were recorded for this clone. The V gene is TRBV7-9, the J gene TRBJ2-7, with 8 bases aligning to TRBD1. CDR3 length: 13 residues. The germline CDR1 and CDR2 sequences are SEHNR and FQNEAQ (reference sequence). V shed 6 bases, J shed 3 bases, and the junction held 4 bases outside the gene matches. The CDR3 region has the DNA TGTGCCAGCAGTCTACAGGGGGACTACGAGCAGTACTTC. Amino acids: CASSLQGDYEQYF.

This clone has only a few counts. J is TRBJ2-3 and V is TRBV4-1, with 13 positions matching TRBD2. The CDR3 length is 17 residues. The V gene's germline CDR1 is MGHRA and CDR2 YSYEKL. Trimming at V came to 4 bases and at J to 2 bases, leaving 6 bases not matched to a gene. CDR3 bases: TGCGCCAGCAGCCGCGGGGGACTAGCGGGGCTCACAGATACGCAGTATTTT. Protein sequence: CASSRGGLAGLTDTQYF.

The chain carries TRBV19 and TRBJ2-7; D might be TRBD2 (5 bases). Germline CDR1 reads LNHDA; CDR2 reads SQIVND (reference sequence). The ends were cut back, 5 bases at V and 2 bases at J, with 13 bases in the middle. The CDR3 has 14 amino acids. The CDR3 nucleotides are TGTGCCAGTAGTTGGGCCGGGAAGGCCTACGAGCAGTACTTC. It is translated as CASSWAGKAYEQYF.

This chain connects TRBV5-4 to TRBJ2-1, with 11 bases fitting TRBD2. J lost 9 bases, V lost 5 bases, and 10 bases had no gene match. CDR3 length equals 15 residues. Germline CDR1 and CDR2: SGHNT and YYREEE (reference sequence). The CDR3 loop is CASSIILAGEFEQFF. The CDR3, as DNA: TGTGCCAGCAGTATTATACTAGCGGGAGAGTTTGAGCAGTTCTTC.

The gene calls are TRBV7-8 and TRBJ2-3; 11 bases line up with TRBD2. Trimming removed 6 bases from V and 0 bases from J; junction bases left unmatched: 5. This CDR3 is 16 amino acids long. Germline CDR1 and CDR2: SGHVS and FQNEAQ. CDR3 protein: CASRPTSGVSTDTQYF. CDR3 coding DNA: TGTGCCAGCAGGCCGACTAGCGGGGTCAGCACAGATACGCAGTATTTT.

This clone is categorized as medium-sized (0.01 to 0.1%). The J gene is TRBJ2-5, the V gene TRBV19; tentatively, D is TRBD2 (7 bases). The CDR3 spans 15 residues. Germline V lookup: CDR1 LNHDA, CDR2 SQIVND (reference sequence). V was shortened by 7 bases and J by 2 bases, with 17 bases between the two germline ends. The CDR3 DNA reads TGTGCCAGTACTCCCCCGGGGGGCGGACAAGAGACCCAGTACTTC. Protein: CASTPPGGGQETQYF.

The chain recombines TRBV19 with TRBJ2-5, with TRBD2 matching 7 bases. This CDR3 has 14 amino acids. The germline gives CDR1 LNHDA, CDR2 SQIVND (reference sequence). V gave up 7 bases and J gave up 5 bases; unmatched junction bases: 10. The CDR3 is CASKVAGDYETQYF. The CDR3 DNA reads TGTGCCAGTAAGGTCGCGGGAGACTATGAGACCCAGTACTTC. Full variable domain (remainder filled in from reference TRBV19 and TRBJ2-5): DGGITQSPKYLFRKEGQNVTLSCEQNLNHDAMYWYRQDPGQGLRLIYYSQIVNDFQKGDIAEGYSVSREKKESFPLTVTSAQKNPTAFYLCASKVAGDYETQYFGPGTRLLVL.

CDR3 in DNA: TGTGCCAGCAGCTTGGGATTAGCGGGGCCCGGCTACACCTTC. Its protein product is CASSLGLAGPGYTF. The rearrangement joins TRBV5-6 to TRBJ1-2; TRBD1 is a possible D gene (5 bases). The CDR3 is 14 residues long. V was clipped by 0 bases and J by 8 bases, with 14 bases between them. Germline V gene sequence: CDR1 SGHDT, CDR2 YYEEEE.

J is TRBJ1-1 and V is TRBV13; D not certain. Germline V gene data show CDR1 as PRHDT and CDR2 as FYEKMQ (reference sequence). Trimming took off 3 bases at V and 6 bases at J, with 5 bases between the two ends. CDR3 length: 11 amino acids. The CDR3 DNA reads as TGTGCCAGCAGCTTGAGTTCTGAAGCTTTCTTT. Its protein is CASSLSSEAFF.

The chain joins TRBV28 to TRBJ1-6; unclear D gene. Germline V gives CDR1 MDHEN, CDR2 SYDVKM. This CDR3 is 13 amino acids long. The germline V and J ends were trimmed by 2 bases and 5 bases, with 4 bases remaining between them. CDR3 coding DNA: TGTGCCAGCAGTTTACTTGATAATTCACCCCTCCACTTT. It yields the protein CASSLLDNSPLHF.

V gene TRBV5-1 combines with J gene TRBJ2-6; D not certain. Germline CDR1 SGHRS, CDR2 YFSETQ. The CDR3 loop spans 15 amino acids. Trimming removed 0 bases from V and 1 base from J, with 5 bases in between. In DNA form, the CDR3 reads TGCGCCAGCAGCTTGGGAGGATCTGGGGCCAACGTCCTGACTTTC. This sequence encodes CASSLGGSGANVLTF.

The rearrangement links TRBV7-6 to TRBJ2-7, with a possible D match to TRBD2 (6 bases). The germline CDR1 and CDR2 sequences are SGHVS and FNYEAQ. The ends were cut back, 1 base at V and 6 bases at J, with 10 bases in the middle. The CDR3 is 13 residues long. CDR3 amino acids: CASSLGLGGEQYF. For the CDR3, the DNA is TGTGCCAGCAGCTTAGGACTCGGGGGCGAGCAGTACTTC.

V is TRBV30 and J is TRBJ2-1; 11 positions agree with TRBD2. The CDR3 totals 15 residues. J gave up 8 bases and V 3 bases, and 9 bases lay outside the gene matches. Germline V lookup: CDR1 GTSNPN, CDR2 SVGIG (reference sequence). The CDR3 region is CAWRLTSGRIDEQFF. DNA for the CDR3: TGTGCCTGGAGGCTTACTAGCGGGAGAATCGATGAGCAGTTCTTC.

The chain uses TRBV7-9 and TRBJ1-1; the match to TRBD1 covers 9 bases. Per germline, CDR1 SEHNR and CDR2 FQNEAQ (reference sequence). Trimming removed 4 bases from V and 6 bases from J; junction bases left unmatched: 9. The CDR3 is 15 residues long. CDR3 region: CASSSTGTGRPEAFF. CDR3 coding DNA: TGTGCCAGCAGCTCCACCGGGACAGGGAGGCCTGAAGCTTTCTTT.

The rearrangement uses TRBV29-1 and TRBJ1-2, with D maybe TRBD1 (5 bases). Between the trimmed V and J ends, which lost 3 bases and 4 bases, there was a span of 24 bases. CDR3 length: 17 amino acids. Germline values: CDR1 SQVTM, CDR2 ANQGSEA. Here the CDR3 DNA reads TGCAGCGTTGATGGGGAGGCGGGGGTCGGTTTCGGCTATGGCTACACCTTC. Its protein is CSVDGEAGVGFGYGYTF.

The chain is built from TRBV30 and TRBJ2-5; 7 nucleotides match TRBD2. CDR1 GTSNPN and CDR2 SVGIG come from the germline V gene (reference sequence). The ends lost 1 base at V and 5 bases at J; junction bases unmatched: 4. This CDR3 contains 13 residues. The CDR3 is CAWSGGRAETQYF. DNA of the CDR3: TGTGCCTGGAGTGGCGGGAGAGCTGAGACCCAGTACTTC.